This is a list of T cell receptor beta chains from one sample in a study of radiotherapy plus CTLA-4 blockade in lung cancer. Clones were read by immunoSEQ multiplex PCR, and TCRdb kept only the in-frame ones, dropping some. The profile shows about 73,000 clones, more than 75% of them singletons. The input for sequencing was peripheral blood, taken from a patient treated with radiotherapy plus ipilimumab. These receptors were taken from a human donor with non-small cell lung cancer that progressed on radiotherapy plus ipilimumab. The CDR3 runs from the conserved cysteine through the conserved F or W. A D gene is named only where the DNA matches it firmly. Clone size, where shown, is once, few, many, or a class for clones that have expanded.

abundance,v_gene,d_gene,j_gene,CDR3nt,CDR3aa
-,TRBV23-1,TRBD1,TRBJ2-7,TGCGCCAGCAGTCTGGACAGGGGATGCGAGCAGTACTTC,CASSLDRGCEQYF
few,TRBV2,-,TRBJ2-3,TGTGCCAGCAGTGAATGGCACACAGATACGCAGTATTTT,CASSEWHTDTQYF
-,TRBV5-1,TRBD2,TRBJ2-2,TGCGCCAGCAGCCCCCCGGGGACTAGCGGGATAAACGGGGAGCTGTTTTTT,CASSPPGTSGINGELFF
-,TRBV5-6,-,TRBJ2-5,TGTGCCAGCAGCTTGGGGACGCTTAAGGAGACCCAGTACTTC,CASSLGTLKETQYF
-,TRBV6-5,TRBD2,TRBJ2-1,TGTGCCAGCAGTTACTCAGGGACTAGCGAGAATGAGCAGTTCTTC,CASSYSGTSENEQFF
-,TRBV5-1,-,TRBJ2-2,TGCGCCAGCAGCCCCAAGCCGGCGGGGTTCTTAGGGAACACCGGGGAGCTGTTTTTT,CASSPKPAGFLGNTGELFF
-,TRBV7-3,-,TRBJ2-3,TGTGCCAGCAGCCTCAGGGGTGGGGTAACAGATACGCAGTATTTT,CASSLRGGVTDTQYF
-,TRBV7-9,-,TRBJ1-2,TGTGCCAGCAGCTTAGCCGGGACGGTATCCGGCTACACCTTC,CASSLAGTVSGYTF
-,TRBV6-5,-,TRBJ2-2,TGTGCCAGCAGTTACGAGTACACCGGGGAGCTGTTTTTT,CASSYEYTGELFF
-,TRBV5-5,TRBD1,TRBJ1-2,TGTGCCAGCAGCCGTGACAGGGTGGAGATCTATGGCTACACCTTC,CASSRDRVEIYGYTF
-,TRBV28,TRBD1,TRBJ1-2,TGTGCCAGCAGTCTTGACAGGGGGTATGGCTACACCTTC,CASSLDRGYGYTF
-,TRBV6-5,-,TRBJ2-7,TGTGCCAGCAGCCCAGGCTTCGAGCAGTACTTC,CASSPGFEQYF
once,TRBV11-2,-,TRBJ2-5,TGTGCCAGCAGCCTAGGGGGGTTAGAGACCCAGTACTTC,CASSLGGLETQYF
-,TRBV5-6,TRBD2,TRBJ2-7,TGTGCCAGCAGCTTACTAGCGGGAGCTGCGTACGAGCAGTACTTC,CASSLLAGAAYEQYF
-,TRBV18,-,TRBJ2-2,TGTGCCAGCTCCCCCGAGAGAACCGGGGAGCTGTTTTTT,CASSPERTGELFF
-,TRBV5-4,-,TRBJ2-3,TGTGCCAGCAGCAAACAGGGAGATACGCAGTATTTT,CASSKQGDTQYF
-,TRBV5-5,-,TRBJ2-7,TGTGCCAGCAGCTTACTAGCGGAGGGGGCCGAGCAGTACTTC,CASSLLAEGAEQYF
-,TRBV2,TRBD1,TRBJ1-2,TGTGCCAGCAGAGGACCGGGACAGAGTGCTAACTATGGCTACACCTTC,CASRGPGQSANYGYTF
-,TRBV4-1,TRBD2,TRBJ2-1,TGCGCCAGCAGCCTGGACCTGATAGCGGGAGGGCCTTTCGATGAGCAGTTCTTC,CASSLDLIAGGPFDEQFF
-,TRBV28,-,TRBJ1-2,TGTGCCAGCAGCGCCTCGTTCTATGGCTACACCTTC,CASSASFYGYTF
-,TRBV5-4,-,TRBJ1-3,TGTGCCAGCAGCTCGGGACCTAGCTCTGGAAACACCATATATTTT,CASSSGPSSGNTIYF
few,TRBV2,-,TRBJ1-5,TGTGCCAGCAGTTGGGACGGCAATCAGCCCCAGCATTTT,CASSWDGNQPQHF
-,TRBV30,-,TRBJ1-2,TGTGCCTGGAGTTCTGGCCAACGATTGGGCTACACCTTC,CAWSSGQRLGYTF
-,TRBV29-1,-,TRBJ2-5,TGCAGCGTTGTTAGGGGAGAGGAGACCCAGTACTTC,CSVVRGEETQYF
-,TRBV19,-,TRBJ2-1,TGTGCCAGTGGGCGAGCCCTGAACACTGAGCAGTTCTTC,CASGRALNTEQFF
-,TRBV6-6,-,TRBJ2-3,TGTGCCAGCAGTTACCGGGACACAGATACGCAGTATTTT,CASSYRDTDTQYF
-,TRBV29-1,TRBD1,TRBJ2-5,TGCAGCGGTAGTTACAGGGGAGAGACCCAGTACTTC,CSGSYRGETQYF
-,TRBV29-1,TRBD1,TRBJ1-2,TGCAGCGTCCAAAAACTGACAGGGACGGGGGCATACACCTTC,CSVQKLTGTGAYTF
-,TRBV10-1,-,TRBJ1-1,TGCGCCAGCAGTGAGGCGGGGAGACCTGAAGCTTTCTTT,CASSEAGRPEAFF
-,TRBV10-2,-,TRBJ2-2,TGCGCCAGCAGGGTCACCGGGGAGCTGTTTTTT,CASRVTGELFF
few,TRBV27,TRBD1,TRBJ2-2,TGTGCCAGCAGTCCTTGGACAGGGCGCACCGGGGAGCTGTTTTTT,CASSPWTGRTGELFF
-,TRBV7-7,TRBD1,TRBJ2-5,TGTGCTAGCAGCCCCCGGGACAGTCTACAAGAGACCCAGTACTTC,CASSPRDSLQETQYF
-,TRBV7-9,TRBD2,TRBJ2-2,TGTGCCAGCAGCGATAGCGGGACTGGGGAGCTGTTTTTT,CASSDSGTGELFF
-,TRBV28,-,TRBJ1-3,TGTGCCAGCAGATTTACCGGGGGCTCTGGAAACACCATATATTTT,CASRFTGGSGNTIYF
-,TRBV30,TRBD1,TRBJ2-7,TGTGCCTGGGGGACAGGGGGCCGCAACGAGCAGTACTTC,CAWGTGGRNEQYF
-,TRBV4-1,TRBD2,TRBJ2-1,TGCGCCAGCAGCCAACAAAGTGGGTCTAGCGGGTGGTACAATGAGCAGTTCTTC,CASSQQSGSSGWYNEQFF
-,TRBV5-1,TRBD1,TRBJ1-4,TGCGCCAGCAGCCTCCACGGGACAGGGGTCAGGGAAAAACTGTTTTTT,CASSLHGTGVREKLFF
-,TRBV5-1,TRBD1,TRBJ2-1,TGCGCCAGCAGCTTGAACAGGGGGCTTTACAATGAGCAGTTCTTC,CASSLNRGLYNEQFF
few,TRBV28,-,TRBJ1-2,TGTGCCAGCACCCCTGAAGGAGTAGCTAACTATGGCTACACCTTC,CASTPEGVANYGYTF
-,TRBV18,-,TRBJ1-4,TGTGCCAGCTCACCAGGGACGGGATATAATGAAAAACTGTTTTTT,CASSPGTGYNEKLFF
-,TRBV5-1,-,TRBJ2-2,TGCGCCAGCAGCTTGAGTAGCTCCGGGGAGCTGTTTTTT,CASSLSSSGELFF
-,TRBV9,-,TRBJ2-5,TGTGCCAGCAGCGTCGGATCCCTCCAGGAGACCCAGTACTTC,CASSVGSLQETQYF
-,TRBV2,TRBD2,TRBJ2-5,TGTGCCAGCAGGGGACTAGCGGGCGAAAGAGAGACCCAGTACTTC,CASRGLAGERETQYF
-,TRBV6-4,-,TRBJ2-6,TGTGCCAGCAGTGACTCGGCGGGGGGGGCCAACGTCCTGACTTTC,CASSDSAGGANVLTF
-,TRBV7-6,TRBD2,TRBJ2-3,TGTGCCAGCAGCAAATGGGAGCGGGAGCGTAGCACAGATACGCAGTATTTT,CASSKWERERSTDTQYF
-,TRBV2,TRBD2,TRBJ2-1,TGTGCCAGCACCCCTAGCGGGGGACTGAATGAGCAGTTCTTC,CASTPSGGLNEQFF
-,TRBV30,-,TRBJ2-6,TGTGCCTGTAGGGGACCGAACCGGGACCCAAGCTCTGGGGCCAACGTCCTGACTTTC,CACRGPNRDPSSGANVLTF
once,TRBV9,-,TRBJ1-4,TGTGCCAGCAGCGTAGCCGGAAGGAGTGAAAAACTGTTTTTT,CASSVAGRSEKLFF
-,TRBV19,-,TRBJ1-2,TGTGCCAGTAGTATAATCTCCGGGACGATCATCGATGGCTACACCTTC,CASSIISGTIIDGYTF
-,TRBV11-1,TRBD2,TRBJ2-3,TGTGCCAGCAGCTTTGTTGCGGGGGGAGATACGCAGTATTTT,CASSFVAGGDTQYF
-,TRBV6-5,-,TRBJ1-1,TGTGCCAGCAGTTACTTGTCCGGGAGCACTGAAGCTTTCTTT,CASSYLSGSTEAFF
-,TRBV6-1,TRBD1,TRBJ2-5,TGTGCCAGCAGTGTACGGACAGGGCAAGAGACCCAGTACTTC,CASSVRTGQETQYF